The 17 T cell receptor beta chains reported below all come from one sample, sequenced in a study of T cell responses to AZD1222 COVID-19 vaccine. Sequencing was performed with immunoSEQ multiplex PCR; in TCRdb, only in-frame clones are kept and a portion is missing. The table includes 200,000 to 300,000 clones, 80% to 95% detected once. The starting material was peripheral blood, obtained on day 0 of AZD1222 vaccination. These receptors all come from an adult in good health.

The rearrangement joins TRBV2 to TRBJ1-1; possibly TRBD1 for D (6 bases). V lost 6 bases to trimming and J lost 4 bases, with 15 bases between them. In germline, CDR1 is SNHLY, CDR2 FYNNEI. The CDR3 runs to 14 residues. This chain's CDR3 is CASRLDQGRTEAFF. CDR3 in DNA: TGTGCCAGCAGGCTAGATCAGGGGCGCACTGAAGCTTTCTTT.

This clone came up once. The J gene is TRBJ1-3, the V gene TRBV3-1 (or the pseudogene TRBV3-2), with D tentatively TRBD1 (6 bases). The CDR3 runs 13 residues. Germline CDR1 and CDR2: LGHDT and YNNKEL (reference sequence). The germline V and J ends were trimmed by 8 bases and 1 base, with 9 bases remaining between them. DNA for the CDR3: TGTGCCAGCCGGGGGCGATCTGGAAACACCATATATTTT. Its translation is CASRGRSGNTIYF.

The chain uses TRBV12-3 or TRBV12-4 and TRBJ1-2; the D is unclear. The CDR3 is 12 residues long. V shed 7 bases and J shed 8 bases, with 14 bases lying between them. The CDR3 nucleotides are TGTGCCAGCACTGTTTCTAGGCGGGGCTACACCTTC. Its translation is CASTVSRRGYTF.

The chain uses TRBV27 and TRBJ2-1; TRBD1 aligns across 11 bases. Germline loops: CDR1 MNHEY, CDR2 SMNVEV (reference sequence). The CDR3 contains 15 residues. The J segment lost 6 bases and the V segment lost 6 bases, leaving 7 bases of the junction unmatched. CDR3 region: CASSTGTGGFNEQFF. For the CDR3, the DNA is TGTGCCAGCAGCACCGGGACAGGGGGGTTCAATGAGCAGTTCTTC.

The chain recombines TRBV5-1 with TRBJ2-2; TRBD2 matches 8 bases. The V segment lost 5 bases and the J segment 1 base; nucleotides outside the gene matches: 1. The CDR3 consists of 14 residues. Per the germline V gene, CDR1 is SGHRS and CDR2 is YFSETQ. Written as DNA, the CDR3 is TGCGCCAGCAGAGCGGGAGAGAACACCGGGGAGCTGTTTTTT. Its translation is CASRAGENTGELFF.

The chain combines TRBV27 with TRBJ2-5; a weak D match, TRBD2 (7 bases). V was cut by 4 bases and J by 4 bases, with 16 bases left in between. The CDR3 is 15 amino acids. Germline V CDR1 and CDR2: MNHEY, SMNVEV (reference sequence). The CDR3 coding sequence is TGTGCCAGCAGTTCCGCGAGGGGGGGAGGAGAGACCCAGTACTTC. This encodes CASSSARGGGETQYF.

This clone has a single count. CDR3 loop: CASSKTGTNTGELFF. The CDR3 coding sequence is TGTGCCAGCAGCAAGACTGGAACGAACACCGGGGAGCTGTTTTTT. The chain couples TRBV11-2 to TRBJ2-2; D ambiguous. Between the trimmed V and J ends, which lost 5 bases and 0 bases, there was a span of 10 bases. Germline CDR1 SGHAT, CDR2 FQNNGV. The CDR3 has 15 residues.

The chain links TRBV5-4 to TRBJ2-3; no firm D call. The CDR3 covers 13 residues. Germline-derived CDR1 and CDR2 are SGHNT and YYREEE (reference sequence). Trimming left V 4 bases short and J 2 bases short, with 8 bases between. CDR3 loop: CASSLDITDTQYF. The CDR3 DNA reads as TGTGCCAGCAGCCTAGACATCACAGATACGCAGTATTTT.

This sequence joins TRBV28 and TRBJ2-2; possible D gene TRBD1, 7 bases. This CDR3 comprises 14 residues. Trimming pared 8 bases from V and 5 bases from J, leaving 15 bases between. Germline CDR1 MDHEN, CDR2 SYDVKM. This CDR3 is CASFRRGRTGELFF. The CDR3 region has the DNA TGTGCCAGCTTTCGGAGGGGGCGAACCGGGGAGCTGTTTTTT.

This clone was observed a handful of times. The chain recombines TRBV6-2 or TRBV6-3 with TRBJ2-1; a possible D gene is TRBD2 (6 bases). CDR1 MNHEY and CDR2 SVGEGT come from the germline V gene. This CDR3 spans 15 amino acids. Trimming took off 3 bases at V and 2 bases at J, with 11 bases between the two ends. The CDR3 sequence: CASSYFGGTYNEQFF. DNA for the CDR3: TGTGCCAGCAGTTATTTCGGGGGTACCTACAATGAGCAGTTCTTC.

The V and J genes are TRBV19 and TRBJ2-3, with a possible D match to TRBD2 (5 bases). The CDR3 is made up of 14 amino acids. V lost 5 bases to trimming and J lost 2 bases, with 11 bases between them. Germline CDR1 and CDR2: LNHDA and SQIVND (reference sequence). The CDR3 bases are TGTGCCAGTAGTGTGACTACTTCCACAGATACGCAGTATTTT. Its translation is CASSVTTSTDTQYF.

The V gene is TRBV5-1, the J gene TRBJ1-5; 8 bases are shared with TRBD1. V lost 4 bases, J lost 5 bases, and 5 bases stayed unmatched. The CDR3 contains 14 residues. Germline lookup yields CDR1 SGHRS and CDR2 YFSETQ. This CDR3 reads CASSIQGGDQPQHF. CDR3 in DNA: TGCGCCAGCAGCATACAGGGGGGCGATCAGCCCCAGCATTTT.

In nucleotides, the CDR3 is TGTGCCAGCTCATCAACAGGGGGAAATTCACCCCTCCACTTT. Protein sequence: CASSSTGGNSPLHF. This rearrangement joins TRBV18 to TRBJ1-6; 8 nucleotides agree with TRBD1. The germline V gene has CDR1 KGHSH and CDR2 LQKENI. The CDR3 is made up of 14 amino acids. The ends lost 5 bases at V and 7 bases at J; junction bases unmatched: 4. The full variable domain, completed using reference TRBV18 and TRBJ1-6, is NAGVMQNPRHLVRRRGQEARLRCSPMKGHSHVYWYRQLPEEGLKFMVYLQKENIIDESGMPKERFSAEFPKEGPSILRIQQVVRGDSAAYFCASSSTGGNSPLHFGNGTRLTVT.

Notes on this clone: Other nucleotide sequences from this sample produce the same CDR3. In nucleotides, the CDR3 is TGTGCCAGCAGCCGAGGACTAGCGGGCGAGCAGTACTTC. Translating it yields CASSRGLAGEQYF. V gene TRBV7-9 combines with J gene TRBJ2-7, with 11 bases lining up with TRBD2. The V segment lost 5 bases and the J segment 6 bases; nucleotides outside the gene matches: 3. This CDR3 region has 13 residues. Per germline, CDR1 SEHNR and CDR2 FQNEAQ (reference sequence).

As DNA, the CDR3 is TGCGCCAGCAAGAATTGGATGGGGTATGGCTACACCTTC. Translated, it gives CASKNWMGYGYTF. This sequence joins TRBV5-1 and TRBJ1-2, with D uncertain. Germline V lookup: CDR1 SGHRS, CDR2 YFSETQ. V lost 6 bases, J lost 5 bases, and 14 bases lay in between. The CDR3 consists of 13 residues.

The rearrangement links TRBV3-1 (or the pseudogene TRBV3-2) to TRBJ2-7; 14 bases match TRBD2. The CDR3 runs to 17 residues. With 3 bases clipped from V and 0 bases from J, the junction kept 4 bases outside the gene matches. Per germline, CDR1 LGHDT and CDR2 YNNKEL (reference sequence). The CDR3 here is CASSHGLAGGLSYEQYF. CDR3 sequence (DNA): TGTGCCAGCAGCCACGGACTAGCGGGGGGCCTCTCCTACGAGCAGTACTTC.

The chain recombines TRBV28 with TRBJ2-3; D call uncertain. This CDR3 has 13 residues. V lost 6 bases and J 2 bases, leaving 9 bases between the germline ends. The germline gives CDR1 MDHEN, CDR2 SYDVKM. CDR3: CASSLSFTDTQYF. In DNA, the CDR3 is TGTGCCAGCAGCCTTTCTTTCACAGATACGCAGTATTTT.